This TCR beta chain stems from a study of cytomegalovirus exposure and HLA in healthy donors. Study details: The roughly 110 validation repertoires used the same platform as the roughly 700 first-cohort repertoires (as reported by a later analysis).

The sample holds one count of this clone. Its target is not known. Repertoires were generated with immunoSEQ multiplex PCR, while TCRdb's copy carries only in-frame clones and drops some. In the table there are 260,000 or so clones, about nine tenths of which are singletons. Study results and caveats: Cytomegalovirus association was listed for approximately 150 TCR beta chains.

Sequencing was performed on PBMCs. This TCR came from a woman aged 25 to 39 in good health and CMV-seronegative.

The CDR3 reads CASSGEGEPGELFF. CDR3 in DNA: TGTGCCAGCAGCGGAGAGGGGGAGCCCGGGGAGCTGTTTTTT. The chain links TRBV9 to TRBJ2-2, with D perhaps TRBD1 (6 bases). Between the trimmed V and J ends, which lost 3 bases and 6 bases, there was a span of 12 bases. This CDR3 contains 14 residues. Per germline, CDR1 SGDLS and CDR2 YYNGEE.